Sequencing of this TCR beta chain was carried out in a study of blood T cell repertoires in COVID-19. The germline CDR1 and CDR2 sequences are MNHEY and SVGEGT. V was pared by 3 bases and J by 13 bases, with 13 bases between. This CDR3 has 12 amino acids. The protocol was immunoSEQ multiplex PCR, while the TCRdb copy is restricted to in-frame clones and leaves out a portion. Of some 500,000 clones listed, over 75% are singletons. The sequence was obtained from a woman in her thirties or forties who had recovered from COVID-19. The J gene is TRBJ2-1, the V gene TRBV6-2 or TRBV6-3, with D tentatively TRBD2 (5 bases). The specimen was PBMCs or T cells enriched from blood (not recorded which). The CDR3 loop reads CASSYRGPGQFF. CDR3 sequence (DNA): TGTGCCAGCAGTTATCGCGGGCCAGGCCAGTTCTTC.